This T cell receptor beta chain originates from a study of cytomegalovirus exposure and HLA in healthy donors. V lost 0 bases, J lost 5 bases, and 11 bases lay in between. Germline-derived CDR1 and CDR2 are SGHNT and YYREEE (reference sequence). This CDR3 comprises 14 residues. TCRdb keeps only in-frame clones here, not all; method: immunoSEQ multiplex PCR. Seen here are about 120,000 clones, roughly 88% observed once, and the top ten hold roughly 6.3%. This chain links TRBV5-4 with TRBJ2-5, with a weak D call TRBD1 (5 bases). Input material: PBMCs. This clonotype was obtained from a woman between 18 and 29 years old in good health and CMV-seropositive. CDR3 sequence: CASSLVRGSETQYF. In DNA form, the CDR3 reads TGTGCCAGCAGCTTGGTTAGGGGTTCGGAGACCCAGTACTTC.